These T cell receptor beta chains were read from a single sample in a study of cytomegalovirus exposure and HLA in healthy donors. Clones were sequenced by immunoSEQ multiplex PCR, and TCRdb holds only the in-frame ones, with some missing. The sample consists of around 150,000 clones, 70% to 80% of them appearing once. Sequenced: PBMCs. The origin of the receptors is a young man in good health and CMV-seronegative. Both conserved end residues are part of each CDR3. The D gene is left open where the match is weak. Not all rows give a size; the values are once, few, many and, for expanded clones, a class.

CDR3 length | J gene | D gene | clone size | V gene | CDR3 protein | CDR3 DNA
13 | TRBJ1-1 | - | - | TRBV19 | CASSIGTETEAFF | TGTGCCAGTAGTATAGGGACAGAGACTGAAGCTTTCTTT
17 | TRBJ2-1 | TRBD2 | - | TRBV27 | CASSLGPSGASYNEQFF | TGTGCCAGCAGTCTTGGGCCTAGCGGGGCCTCCTACAATGAGCAGTTCTTC
15 | TRBJ2-1 | - | once | TRBV2 | CASSGRDWRGNEQFF | TGTGCCAGCAGTGGCCGGGACTGGCGGGGCAATGAGCAGTTCTTC
13 | TRBJ2-5 | TRBD2 | - | TRBV30 | CAWTSGYGETQYF | TGTGCCTGGACTAGCGGGTATGGAGAGACCCAGTACTTC
15 | TRBJ2-3 | TRBD2 | few | TRBV5-4 | CASSLREGRSDTQYF | TGTGCCAGCAGCTTGCGGGAGGGCCGGTCAGATACGCAGTATTTT
12 | TRBJ2-1 | - | - | TRBV5-4 | CASSFLSGEQFF | TGTGCCAGCAGTTTTCTTTCGGGTGAGCAGTTCTTC
17 | TRBJ2-7 | TRBD1 | few | TRBV5-8 | CASSATSRGTGSLEQYF | TGTGCCAGCAGCGCGACGTCCCGCGGGACAGGGTCTTTGGAGCAGTACTTC
16 | TRBJ2-1 | - | - | TRBV6-5 | CASSYRREDPIGPEFF | TGTGCCAGCAGTTACCGAAGGGAGGACCCCATCGGTCCGGAATTCTTC
13 | TRBJ2-1 | - | - | TRBV6-4 | CASSHALDGEQFF | TGTGCCAGCAGTCACGCATTAGATGGTGAGCAGTTCTTC
14 | TRBJ1-5 | - | - | TRBV5-1 | CASSLGDTNQPQHF | TGCGCCAGCAGCTTGGGGGACACCAATCAGCCCCAGCATTTT
15 | TRBJ2-7 | TRBD2 | - | TRBV28 | CASSLVGGDSYEQYF | TGTGCCAGCAGTTTAGTCGGGGGGGACTCCTACGAGCAGTACTTC
12 | TRBJ2-7 | - | - | TRBV5-1 | CASSQQGYEQYF | TGCGCCAGCAGCCAACAGGGTTACGAGCAGTACTTC
17 | TRBJ2-5 | TRBD1 | - | TRBV18 | CASSTTGTGAHQETQYF | TGTGCCAGCTCAACTACCGGGACAGGGGCTCACCAAGAGACCCAGTACTTC
14 | TRBJ2-1 | - | - | TRBV6-1 | CASSEGQGFNEQFF | TGTGCCAGCAGTGAAGGTCAGGGGTTCAATGAGCAGTTCTTC
15 | TRBJ2-3 | - | - | TRBV6-5 | CASRNLARGTDTQYF | TGTGCCAGCAGAAACCTAGCTCGGGGCACAGATACGCAGTATTTT
15 | TRBJ2-7 | TRBD2 | few | TRBV4-2 | CASSQISGTSYEQYF | TGTGCCAGCAGCCAAATCTCCGGGACTAGCTACGAGCAGTACTTC
17 | TRBJ2-1 | TRBD2 | - | TRBV9 | CASSVRIGAGGPHEQFF | TGTGCCAGCAGCGTGAGAATTGGGGCGGGAGGGCCCCATGAGCAGTTCTTC
15 | TRBJ2-2 | TRBD2 | - | TRBV7-8 | CASSSSGINTGELFF | TGTGCCAGCAGCTCTAGCGGAATTAACACCGGGGAGCTGTTTTTT
16 | TRBJ2-3 | - | - | TRBV27 | CATHKVSDPYTDTQYF | TGTGCCACCCATAAGGTCAGCGACCCCTACACAGATACGCAGTATTTT
13 | TRBJ1-2 | - | few | TRBV30 | CAWSVEVTYGYTF | TGTGCCTGGAGTGTGGAGGTCACCTATGGCTACACCTTC
13 | TRBJ2-3 | TRBD1 | few | TRBV28 | CASRTGGTDTQYF | TGTGCCAGCAGGACAGGGGGAACAGATACGCAGTATTTT
13 | TRBJ1-4 | - | - | TRBV7-2 | CASSLAGSEKLFF | TGTGCCAGCAGCCTCGCAGGGTCCGAAAAACTGTTTTTT